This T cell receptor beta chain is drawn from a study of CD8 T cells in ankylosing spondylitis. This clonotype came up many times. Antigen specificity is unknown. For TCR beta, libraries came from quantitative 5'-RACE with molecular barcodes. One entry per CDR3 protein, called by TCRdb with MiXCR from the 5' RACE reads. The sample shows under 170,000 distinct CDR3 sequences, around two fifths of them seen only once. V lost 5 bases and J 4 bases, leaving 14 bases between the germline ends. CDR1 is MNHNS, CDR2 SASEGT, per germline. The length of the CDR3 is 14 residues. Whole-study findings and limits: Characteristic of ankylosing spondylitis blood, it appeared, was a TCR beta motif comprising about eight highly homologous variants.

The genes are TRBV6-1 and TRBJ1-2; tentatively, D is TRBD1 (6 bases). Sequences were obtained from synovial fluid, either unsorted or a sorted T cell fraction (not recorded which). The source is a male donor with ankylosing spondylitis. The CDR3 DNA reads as TGTGCCAGCAGTCCTACAGGGATAGGCTATGGCTACACCTTC. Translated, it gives CASSPTGIGYGYTF.